Listed below are T cell receptor beta chains from one sample, sequenced in a study of cytomegalovirus exposure and HLA in healthy donors. The method was immunoSEQ multiplex PCR; TCRdb's version includes in-frame clones alone and lacks a portion of them. The data contain 100,000 to 150,000 clones, roughly 87% of them singletons. The sequenced sample was PBMCs. These TCRs come from a young woman in good health and CMV-seronegative. The CDR3 runs from the conserved cysteine through the conserved F or W.

cdr3_aa v_call
CSVEVEGSLRRGYTF TRBV29-1
CASSRQGARDYGYTF TRBV7-9
CASHRGASTYEQYF TRBV5-5
CASSSQGQGANTEAFF TRBV5-1
CTTLRREGSSYNEQFF TRBV2
CASSPRPSAGTDTQYF TRBV7-6
CASTLSSGANVLTF TRBV28
CASSASGGASDTQYF TRBV6-5
CASSPRQGSTGELFF TRBV2
CASSLVPSPGGRRGYEQYF TRBV11-2
CASSLRGPPLEQFF TRBV5-6
CASRRDSTTGELFF TRBV5-6
CASILDSRNTGELFF TRBV2
CASNPTGKGTEAFF TRBV6-1
CASSVGIQVSNYGYTF TRBV9
CASSWGQGASYEQYF TRBV5-5
CASILGVGGSYEQYF TRBV28
CASSRQTRGRGYYGYTF TRBV4-2
CASSIAAYGYTF TRBV19
CASSLESGNPYEQYF TRBV5-1
CASSRTGNTEAFF TRBV5-4
CATSSRVQGLKGYTF TRBV15
CASSTGGFYYGYTF TRBV2
CASSLVARAPAYEQYF TRBV7-2
CASSATGVGSYEQYF TRBV6-5
CASSLKGMNTEAFF TRBV5-1
CASSPLGTAETQYF TRBV18
CASSLAGQSGNEQFF TRBV5-1
CASSINSGGAYEQYF TRBV19
CASSPTGGSSYNSPLHF TRBV27
CASSPPGQGGYEQYF TRBV18
CASQRQGAIHEQYF TRBV11-2
CASSVGDKVYGYTF TRBV9
CASSLRRDAKTTNYGYTF TRBV4-1
CASSLGTGPRQPQHF TRBV5-5
CASSPNSGELFF TRBV9
CATSRDRGGDLAFF TRBV15
CASKDSGGPGWEQYF TRBV2
CSVFQGVVLDYGYTF TRBV29-1
CASGTGANYGYTF TRBV5-1
CASSHFGDRGQETQYF TRBV7-2
CASSEYRDNTEAFF TRBV6-1
CASSEAQGGQETQYF TRBV6-1
CASKPPGGNSPLHF TRBV2
CASSYGQGVINEQFF TRBV5-1
CASSTDTTYEQYF TRBV7-9
CASSGSGQINEKLFF TRBV5-1
CASSPRGGGDTQYF TRBV9
CASSQGGGGTAPDWAFF TRBV4-1
CASSRGTLETQYF TRBV7-9
CASSQDAGTSYEQYF TRBV5-6
CASRDRVSAGNTIYF TRBV2
CASSLAEGFSYEQYF TRBV11-2
CASSLAGGSGEQYF TRBV4-2
CSVETGGDTEAFF TRBV29-1
CASTPPHSYEQYF TRBV19
CASSLDTDGRYEQYF TRBV7-2